This T cell receptor beta chain was retrieved from a study of tissue T cells after allogeneic stem cell transplantation. As concerns this clone: Germline and genes here are mouse. Read coverage stops 1 residue before the CDR3 terminus; the germline J gene supplies the remainder.

Some clones are missing from TCRdb's copy, which holds only in-frame ones; the method was immunoSEQ multiplex PCR. The data hold over 40,000 clones, with 73% observed a single time. V gave up 5 bases and J gave up 3 bases; unmatched junction bases: 3. The CDR3 is made up of 14 amino acids. Germline CDR1 reads NNHNN; CDR2 reads SYGAGS (reference sequence). This clonotype originated in a pool of C57BL/6 mice in good health. The sample taken for sequencing was sorted cells pooled from one or two spleens. The rearrangement joins TRBV13-2 to TRBJ2-1, with 9 nucleotides matching TRBD2. Incomplete CDR3 DNA: TGTGCCAGCGGGGCTGGGGGGGGCTATGCTGAGCAGTTC. Its protein is CASGAGGGYAEQF. From start to end, the CDR3 is CASGAGGGYAEQFF.